This TCR beta chain derives from a study of glioma-infiltrating T cells. V lost 0 bases, J lost 5 bases, and 16 bases lay in between. CDR1 is DFQATT and CDR2 is SNEGSKA in the germline V gene (reference sequence). The CDR3 contains 15 residues. The study, taken as a whole, reports: Tissue-blood divergence was below expectation in non-neoplastic patients, above in gliomas.

TCR alpha and beta CDR3 regions were amplified from RNA using iRepertoire nested multiplex PCR. One entry per CDR3 protein, called by TCRdb with MiXCR from the multiplex PCR reads. Among about 190,000 distinct CDR3 sequences listed, more than 25% were seen once. This clonotype appeared a few times. What it binds is not known. This rearrangement joins TRBV20-1 to TRBJ2-5, with D perhaps matching TRBD1 (5 bases). Sequenced sample: glioma tissue, nonneoplastic brain tissue, or PBMCs (not recorded which). This clonotype originated in a human donor with low-grade glioma or glioblastoma, undergoing nonglioma brain surgery, or in good health (not recorded which). The CDR3 bases are TGCAGTGCTAGAGATTATCCCGTCAGGGTTGAGACCCAGTACTTC. Amino acid sequence: CSARDYPVRVETQYF.